These 22 T cell receptor beta chains were sequenced from one sample in a study of T cell responses to AZD1222 COVID-19 vaccine. TCRdb keeps only in-frame clones here, not all; method: immunoSEQ multiplex PCR. In the table there are roughly 97,000 clones, about 93% of which are singletons. The sequencing here drew on peripheral blood, taken on day 0 of AZD1222 vaccination. These receptors were collected from an adult in good health.

The chain uses TRBV9 and TRBJ1-3; TRBD1 might be the D (6 bases). The V gene lost 2 bases and the J gene lost 2 bases, with 14 bases spanning the gap. CDR1 SGDLS and CDR2 YYNGEE come from the germline V gene. This CDR3 is 16 amino acids long. The CDR3 loop is CASSVRGGFAGNTIYF. The CDR3 DNA reads TGTGCCAGCAGCGTGAGGGGGGGCTTTGCTGGAAACACCATATATTTT.

The V and J genes are TRBV9 and TRBJ2-1, with 9 nucleotides matching TRBD2. The V gene end was trimmed by 1 base and the J gene end by 4 bases; junction bases not matched to a gene: 6. The germline gives CDR1 SGDLS, CDR2 YYNGEE. This CDR3 has 16 residues. CDR3 amino acids: CASSVHSGGLYNEQFF. CDR3 sequence (DNA): TGTGCCAGCAGCGTACATAGCGGGGGACTATACAATGAGCAGTTCTTC.

V and J are TRBV19 and TRBJ2-3; 7 bases match TRBD2. The V segment lost 9 bases and the J segment 5 bases; nucleotides outside the gene matches: 11. Germline CDR1 and CDR2: LNHDA and SQIVND (reference sequence). This CDR3 region has 14 residues. The DNA of the CDR3 is TGTGCCAGACCCGGACTAGTTCTCTTAGATACGCAGTATTTT. Amino acids: CARPGLVLLDTQYF.

The chain has TRBV7-9 and TRBJ2-2; 7 nucleotides line up with TRBD1. The germline gives CDR1 SEHNR, CDR2 FQNEAQ (reference sequence). The CDR3 totals 16 residues. Germline trimming cut 4 bases from V and 7 bases from J; bases unmatched to any gene: 12. The CDR3 region has the DNA TGTGCCAGCAGCTCCAACCAGGACAGGCGAAACGGGGAGCTGTTTTTT. It codes for CASSSNQDRRNGELFF.

The rearrangement uses TRBV12-3 or TRBV12-4 and TRBJ2-1; D is undetermined. The CDR3 loop spans 13 amino acids. V was shortened by 5 bases and J by 7 bases, with 12 bases between the two germline ends. The CDR3 DNA follows: TGTGCCAGCAGTCTGACAACTGGGAATGAGCAGTTCTTC. It encodes CASSLTTGNEQFF.

This sequence joins TRBV5-1 and TRBJ2-3; no clear D gene. Germline V gives CDR1 SGHRS, CDR2 YFSETQ. V lost 3 bases and J lost 4, with 6 bases in between. This CDR3 comprises 12 residues. The CDR3 region is CASSSNSDTQYF. DNA for the CDR3: TGCGCCAGCAGCTCTAATTCAGATACGCAGTATTTT.

V is TRBV14 and J is TRBJ2-7; D is unclear. The germline V gene encodes CDR1 SGHDN and CDR2 FVKESK. The CDR3 loop spans 12 amino acids. The ends were cut back, 4 bases at V and 7 bases at J, with 11 bases in the middle. This CDR3 is CASSPPLGEQYF. CDR3 in DNA: TGTGCCAGCAGCCCCCCTCTCGGGGAGCAGTACTTC.

This rearrangement joins TRBV5-1 to TRBJ1-1; 8 bases are shared with TRBD1. Looked up from germline, CDR1 is SGHRS and CDR2 is YFSETQ. V gave up 0 bases and J gave up 9 bases; unmatched junction bases: 10. CDR3 length equals 15 residues. The CDR3 nucleotides read TGCGCCAGCAGCTTGGGGGCTTCACAGGGGGTCAAAGCTTTCTTT. Protein sequence: CASSLGASQGVKAFF.

V gene TRBV7-2 combines with J gene TRBJ1-2; no firm D call. Trimming took 0 bases from V and 4 from J, leaving 6 bases between them. The CDR3 extends over 13 amino acids. Germline CDR1 and CDR2: SGHTA and FQGNSA. CDR3 DNA sequence: TGTGCCAGCAGCTTAGCGGCAGCCTATGGCTACACCTTC. It encodes CASSLAAAYGYTF.

The chain uses TRBV25-1 and TRBJ1-2, with D possibly being TRBD1 (6 bases). V was trimmed by 3 bases and J by 6 bases, leaving 11 bases between them. This CDR3 has 13 residues. CDR1 is MGHDK and CDR2 is SYGVNS in the germline V gene. DNA of the CDR3: TGTGCCAGCAGTGATTATCAGGGGAATGGCTACACCTTC. This gives the protein CASSDYQGNGYTF.

The V call is TRBV7-2, the J call TRBJ2-7; 9 bases agree with TRBD2. Germline CDR1 is SGHTA and CDR2 is FQGNSA. V dropped 4 bases and J dropped 3; count of bases not matched to a gene: 7. The CDR3 is 15 amino acids. The CDR3 DNA reads as TGTGCCAGCAGCTCCTCCAGCGGGAGGCACTACGAGCAGTACTTC. Translated, it gives CASSSSSGRHYEQYF.

The CDR3 nucleotides read TGTGCCAGCAGTGCCGAATTGGAAGAAAAACTGTTTTTT. This codes for CASSAELEEKLFF. V usage is TRBV2 and J usage is TRBJ1-4; no firm D call. The CDR3 extends over 13 amino acids. Germline V gene sequence: CDR1 SNHLY, CDR2 FYNNEI. V was trimmed by 4 bases and J by 8 bases, leaving 11 bases between them.

To note about this clone: This may be a read error, as it is one base from a much larger clone. Different DNA sequences within this sample yield the same CDR3. The rearrangement joins TRBV6-1 to TRBJ2-7; TRBD2 matches 9 bases. This CDR3 is 15 amino acids long. Germline assignment: CDR1 MNHNS and CDR2 SASEGT. Unmatched junction bases numbered 6, after V lost 3 bases and J lost 3 bases. As DNA, the CDR3 is TGTGCCAGCAGTGAGGGTAGCGGGAGTATCTACGAGCAGTACTTC. Amino acid sequence: CASSEGSGSIYEQYF.

This sequence joins TRBV9 and TRBJ2-3; no clear D. Germline V gene sequence: CDR1 SGDLS, CDR2 YYNGEE. The CDR3 sequence is 16 residues long. Trimming stripped 0 bases from V and 1 base from J, with 12 bases between. CDR3 protein: CASSVGATLGTDTQYF. The DNA of the CDR3 is TGTGCCAGCAGCGTAGGAGCTACCCTAGGCACAGATACGCAGTATTTT.

The sample holds one count of this clone. The rearrangement uses TRBV5-1 and TRBJ1-2; 7 nucleotides agree with TRBD1. Germline V gives CDR1 SGHRS, CDR2 YFSETQ. This CDR3 spans 15 amino acids. Germline trimming cut 1 base from V and 6 bases from J; bases unmatched to any gene: 9. CDR3 coding DNA: TGCGCCAGCAGCTTGTCCGGGACAGCGAGAAATGGCTACACCTTC. Amino acid sequence: CASSLSGTARNGYTF.

The J gene is TRBJ1-2, the V gene TRBV24-1; 9 bases align to TRBD1. The CDR3 runs 14 residues. J gave up 7 bases and V 7 bases, and 9 bases lay outside the gene matches. CDR1 KGHDR and CDR2 SFDVKD come from the germline V gene. The CDR3: CATRDRGLWGGYTF. For the CDR3, the DNA is TGTGCCACCAGGGACAGGGGTCTATGGGGTGGCTACACCTTC.

This rearrangement joins TRBV5-5 to TRBJ1-1; D perhaps matches TRBD1 (6 bases). This CDR3 contains 15 residues. V was trimmed by 4 bases and J by 4 bases, leaving 17 bases between them. Germline-derived CDR1 and CDR2 are SGHKS and YYEKEE (reference sequence). CDR3 coding DNA: TGTGCCAGCAGCAAGGACTGGACAGTCGGCACTGAAGCTTTCTTT. This translates into CASSKDWTVGTEAFF.

The chain links TRBV9 to TRBJ2-2, with TRBD2 as a possible D gene (6 bases). CDR1 and CDR2 (germline): SGDLS, YYNGEE. V was clipped by 4 bases and J by 2 bases, with 18 bases between them. The CDR3 has 17 residues. DNA of the CDR3: TGTGCCAGCAGCCCGAGGTCACTAGCTTATAACACCGGGGAGCTGTTTTTT. Protein sequence: CASSPRSLAYNTGELFF.

The chain is built from TRBV7-9 and TRBJ2-1; weak D call: TRBD1 (5 bases). The V gene's germline CDR1 is SEHNR and CDR2 FQNEAQ (reference sequence). CDR3 length equals 12 residues. V was trimmed by 6 bases and J by 6 bases, leaving 9 bases between them. This chain's CDR3 is CASRMQGNEQFF. CDR3 sequence (DNA): TGTGCCAGCAGAATGCAGGGCAATGAGCAGTTCTTC.

V and J are TRBV6-4 and TRBJ2-7, with 13 nucleotides matching TRBD2. After removal of 8 bases from V and 7 bases from J, the junction contained 20 bases not matched to a gene. The germline V gene has CDR1 MRHNA and CDR2 SNTAGT. This CDR3 contains 18 residues. The CDR3 spells CASDPRTSGRRGASEQYF. CDR3 bases: TGTGCCAGCGATCCCCGGACTAGCGGGAGAAGGGGGGCTAGTGAGCAGTACTTC.

This clone was detected only a few times. The chain couples TRBV7-6 to TRBJ1-4; no firm D call. V shed 5 bases and J shed 5 bases, with 15 bases lying between them. Germline V lookup: CDR1 SGHVS, CDR2 FNYEAQ. This CDR3 is 15 amino acids long. The CDR3 coding sequence is TGTGCCAGCAGCCCCCACGGGAACGGGAATGAAAAACTGTTTTTT. It yields the protein CASSPHGNGNEKLFF.

This rearrangement joins TRBV28 to TRBJ2-5; D unresolved. The CDR3 spans 13 residues. Trimming stripped 10 bases from V and 7 bases from J, with 19 bases between. Germline CDR1 MDHEN, CDR2 SYDVKM. This CDR3 reads CATSLAGPGTQYF. The CDR3 DNA follows: TGTGCCACCTCCCTTGCCGGGCCAGGGACCCAGTACTTC.